These T cell receptor beta chains were read from a single sample in a study of vaccination and CD4 T cells after COVID-19. TCRdb independently ran MiXCR on the PCR reads; one entry per CDR3 protein. The table records about 7,100 distinct CDR3 sequences, 60% to 70% of them present only once. The antigens for these receptors are not known. Sequenced: CD4+ T cells from blood, cultured in vitro. These receptors originate from a human donor who had recovered from COVID-19. Both conserved end residues are part of each CDR3. D genes are given only for firm matches. For some rows the clone size is stated as once, few or many, or as a class when expanded; others skip it.

cdr3_aa: CSASSLVNTGELFF
cdr3_nt: TGCAGTGCTAGTAGTCTTGTGAACACCGGGGAGCTGTTTTTT
v_call: TRBV20-1
clone_size: .
d_call: .
cdr3_length: 14
j_call: TRBJ2-2

cdr3_aa: CSASVRAGGLYEQYF
cdr3_nt: TGCAGTGCTAGTGTGCGAGCGGGAGGGCTGTACGAGCAGTACTTC
v_call: TRBV20-1
clone_size: .
d_call: TRBD2
cdr3_length: 15
j_call: TRBJ2-7

cdr3_aa: CATSRDLNTNYGYTF
cdr3_nt: TGTGCCACCAGCAGAGATCTAAACACTAACTATGGCTACACCTTC
v_call: TRBV15
clone_size: .
d_call: .
cdr3_length: 15
j_call: TRBJ1-2

cdr3_aa: CASSSGTGRKGF
cdr3_nt: TGTGCCAGCAGTTCGGGGACAGGTCGGAAGGGGTTT
v_call: TRBV12-3/TRBV12-4
clone_size: .
d_call: TRBD1
cdr3_length: 12
j_call: TRBJ1-1

cdr3_aa: CASSGQGDSPLHF
cdr3_nt: TGTGCCAGCAGTGGGCAGGGGGACTCACCCCTCCACTTT
v_call: TRBV2
clone_size: once
d_call: TRBD1
cdr3_length: 13
j_call: TRBJ1-6

cdr3_aa: CASSLGQVNLNYGYTF
cdr3_nt: TGTGCCAGCAGCCTGGGACAGGTGAACTTGAACTATGGCTACACCTTC
v_call: TRBV5-4
clone_size: .
d_call: TRBD1
cdr3_length: 16
j_call: TRBJ1-2

cdr3_aa: CASSLTTSGGGTQYF
cdr3_nt: TGCGCCAGCAGCTTGACGACTAGCGGGGGAGGGACCCAGTACTTC
v_call: TRBV5-1
clone_size: .
d_call: TRBD2
cdr3_length: 15
j_call: TRBJ2-5

cdr3_aa: CATSRDSGGRGTPQHF
cdr3_nt: TGTGCCACCAGCAGAGATTCAGGGGGCAGGGGCACCCCCCAGCATTTT
v_call: TRBV15
clone_size: .
d_call: TRBD1
cdr3_length: 16
j_call: TRBJ1-5

cdr3_aa: CASSGQNYGYTF
cdr3_nt: TGTGCCAGCAGCGGACAGAACTATGGCTACACCTTC
v_call: TRBV6-1
clone_size: .
d_call: .
cdr3_length: 12
j_call: TRBJ1-2

cdr3_aa: CASSFSSQETQYF
cdr3_nt: TGTGCCAGCAGCTTTTCCAGCCAAGAGACCCAGTACTTC
v_call: TRBV11-2
clone_size: .
d_call: .
cdr3_length: 13
j_call: TRBJ2-5

cdr3_aa: CASSLVRNTEAFF
cdr3_nt: TGTGCCAGCAGCTTAGTCCGGAACACTGAAGCTTTCTTT
v_call: TRBV7-2
clone_size: few
d_call: .
cdr3_length: 13
j_call: TRBJ1-1

cdr3_aa: CSAWTRYGYTF
cdr3_nt: TGCAGTGCTTGGACCCGCTATGGCTACACCTTC
v_call: TRBV20-1
clone_size: few
d_call: .
cdr3_length: 11
j_call: TRBJ1-2

cdr3_aa: CASSLGSLQGNGYTF
cdr3_nt: TGTGCCAGCAGCTTAGGATCGTTACAGGGGAATGGCTACACCTTC
v_call: TRBV7-2
clone_size: .
d_call: TRBD1
cdr3_length: 15
j_call: TRBJ1-2

cdr3_aa: CASSSYTTFSYNEQFF
cdr3_nt: TGTGCCAGCAGCTCATACACGACGTTCTCCTACAATGAGCAGTTCTTC
v_call: TRBV7-9
clone_size: few
d_call: .
cdr3_length: 16
j_call: TRBJ2-1

cdr3_aa: CASSPGTGGARGQPQHF
cdr3_nt: TGTGCCAGCAGCCCAGGGACAGGGGGCGCGAGGGGTCAGCCCCAGCATTTT
v_call: TRBV7-2
clone_size: once
d_call: TRBD1
cdr3_length: 17
j_call: TRBJ1-5

cdr3_aa: CASSGLAGVAETQYF
cdr3_nt: TGTGCCAGCAGTGGCCTAGCGGGAGTGGCGGAGACCCAGTACTTC
v_call: TRBV2
clone_size: .
d_call: TRBD2
cdr3_length: 15
j_call: TRBJ2-5

cdr3_aa: CSATSAIAGGYEQYF
cdr3_nt: TGCAGTGCTACCTCCGCTATAGCGGGAGGGTACGAGCAGTACTTC
v_call: TRBV20-1
clone_size: .
d_call: TRBD2
cdr3_length: 15
j_call: TRBJ2-7

cdr3_aa: CASGERETQYF
cdr3_nt: TGTGCTAGCGGGGAGCGAGAGACCCAGTACTTC
v_call: TRBV7-7
clone_size: .
d_call: TRBD2
cdr3_length: 11
j_call: TRBJ2-5

cdr3_aa: CASSLEGGGYTF
cdr3_nt: TGTGCCAGCAGCTTAGAGGGAGGCGGCTACACCTTC
v_call: TRBV7-9
clone_size: few
d_call: .
cdr3_length: 12
j_call: TRBJ1-2

cdr3_aa: CASSSSGLPYNEQFF
cdr3_nt: TGTGCCAGCAGCTCTAGCGGGCTTCCCTACAATGAGCAGTTCTTC
v_call: TRBV11-3
clone_size: .
d_call: TRBD2
cdr3_length: 15
j_call: TRBJ2-1

cdr3_aa: CASSPSGGRARTQYF
cdr3_nt: TGTGCCAGCAGTCCCTCCGGGGGCAGGGCTCGGACCCAGTACTTC
v_call: TRBV7-9
clone_size: .
d_call: .
cdr3_length: 15
j_call: TRBJ2-5

cdr3_aa: CASKGQSGRAVSDTQYF
cdr3_nt: TGTGCCAGCAAGGGCCAAAGCGGGAGGGCCGTTTCGGATACGCAGTATTTT
v_call: TRBV6-2/TRBV6-3
clone_size: few
d_call: TRBD2
cdr3_length: 17
j_call: TRBJ2-3

cdr3_aa: CASSYSPRHTDTQYF
cdr3_nt: TGTGCCAGCAGTTACTCTCCGCGGCACACAGATACGCAGTATTTT
v_call: TRBV6-5
clone_size: few
d_call: .
cdr3_length: 15
j_call: TRBJ2-3

cdr3_aa: CAISASGLFQETQYF
cdr3_nt: TGTGCCATCAGTGCCAGCGGGCTTTTTCAAGAGACCCAGTACTTC
v_call: TRBV10-3
clone_size: .
d_call: .
cdr3_length: 15
j_call: TRBJ2-5

cdr3_aa: CASSFENSGQETQYF
cdr3_nt: TGTGCCAGCAGCTTCGAAAATAGCGGTCAAGAGACCCAGTACTTC
v_call: TRBV11-3
clone_size: .
d_call: .
cdr3_length: 15
j_call: TRBJ2-5

cdr3_aa: CSASEEISAAQHF
cdr3_nt: TGCAGTGCTAGTGAGGAGATATCAGCGGCCCAGCATTTT
v_call: TRBV20-1
clone_size: .
d_call: .
cdr3_length: 13
j_call: TRBJ1-5

cdr3_aa: CSAKRPGGNEQFF
cdr3_nt: TGCAGTGCTAAAAGACCAGGGGGGAATGAGCAGTTCTTC
v_call: TRBV20-1
clone_size: .
d_call: .
cdr3_length: 13
j_call: TRBJ2-1

cdr3_aa: CASSIAPGQPEAFF
cdr3_nt: TGTGCCAGTAGTATAGCTCCCGGGCAGCCAGAAGCTTTCTTT
v_call: TRBV19
clone_size: .
d_call: .
cdr3_length: 14
j_call: TRBJ1-1

cdr3_aa: CASRRTGPLDPQHF
cdr3_nt: TGTGCCAGCAGACGGACAGGGCCCTTGGATCCCCAGCATTTT
v_call: TRBV12-3/TRBV12-4
clone_size: .
d_call: TRBD1
cdr3_length: 14
j_call: TRBJ1-5

cdr3_aa: CAISTGVSYNSPLHF
cdr3_nt: TGTGCCATCAGTACAGGGGTCTCCTATAATTCACCCCTCCACTTT
v_call: TRBV10-3
clone_size: .
d_call: TRBD1
cdr3_length: 15
j_call: TRBJ1-6

cdr3_aa: CSAAATGQITDTQYF
cdr3_nt: TGCAGTGCCGCGGCAACGGGACAGATCACAGATACGCAGTATTTT
v_call: TRBV20-1
clone_size: .
d_call: TRBD1
cdr3_length: 15
j_call: TRBJ2-3

cdr3_aa: CAISVNRGSDTF
cdr3_nt: TGTGCCATCAGTGTGAACAGGGGATCCGACACCTTC
v_call: TRBV10-3
clone_size: .
d_call: TRBD1
cdr3_length: 12
j_call: TRBJ1-2

cdr3_aa: CASSFEGGNSPLHF
cdr3_nt: TGTGCCAGCAGCTTCGAAGGAGGTAATTCACCCCTCCACTTT
v_call: TRBV7-9
clone_size: .
d_call: .
cdr3_length: 14
j_call: TRBJ1-6

cdr3_aa: CASSESGSRSYEQYF
cdr3_nt: TGTGCCAGCAGCGAGAGCGGGAGCCGGTCCTACGAGCAGTACTTC
v_call: TRBV7-2
clone_size: large
d_call: TRBD2
cdr3_length: 15
j_call: TRBJ2-7

cdr3_aa: CASSLTSYSNQPQHF
cdr3_nt: TGTGCCAGCAGCTTGACCAGTTATAGCAATCAGCCCCAGCATTTT
v_call: TRBV5-6
clone_size: .
d_call: .
cdr3_length: 15
j_call: TRBJ1-5

cdr3_aa: CASSLLAGVSPLHF
cdr3_nt: TGTGCCAGCAGCTTATTGGCAGGGGTCTCACCCCTCCACTTT
v_call: TRBV7-8
clone_size: once
d_call: .
cdr3_length: 14
j_call: TRBJ1-6

cdr3_aa: CASSGGTGGFVGELFF
cdr3_nt: TGTGCCAGCAGTGGGGGGACAGGGGGCTTTGTCGGGGAGCTGTTTTTT
v_call: TRBV6-1
clone_size: .
d_call: TRBD1
cdr3_length: 16
j_call: TRBJ2-2

cdr3_aa: CASSTLPTPTEAFF
cdr3_nt: TGTGCCAGCAGCACCCTACCGACACCCACTGAAGCTTTCTTT
v_call: TRBV7-6
clone_size: .
d_call: .
cdr3_length: 14
j_call: TRBJ1-1

cdr3_aa: CASGGVAGGSAQATQYF
cdr3_nt: TGCGCCAGCGGCGGAGTAGCGGGAGGGTCAGCCCAGGCGACCCAGTACTTC
v_call: TRBV5-1
clone_size: .
d_call: TRBD2
cdr3_length: 17
j_call: TRBJ2-5

cdr3_aa: CASSQVWRGGPYNEQFF
cdr3_nt: TGTGCCAGCAGCCAAGTGTGGCGGGGGGGCCCCTACAATGAGCAGTTCTTC
v_call: TRBV4-2
clone_size: .
d_call: TRBD2
cdr3_length: 17
j_call: TRBJ2-1

cdr3_aa: CASSFAGSYNEQFF
cdr3_nt: TGTGCCAGCAGCTTTGCAGGCAGTTACAATGAGCAGTTCTTC
v_call: TRBV7-2
clone_size: .
d_call: .
cdr3_length: 14
j_call: TRBJ2-1

cdr3_aa: CATTTGWETQYF
cdr3_nt: TGTGCCACTACGACAGGGTGGGAGACCCAGTACTTC
v_call: TRBV7-9
clone_size: .
d_call: TRBD1
cdr3_length: 12
j_call: TRBJ2-5

cdr3_aa: CASSKRGGGPSYNEQFF
cdr3_nt: TGTGCCAGCAGCAAAAGGGGCGGGGGCCCGTCCTACAATGAGCAGTTCTTC
v_call: TRBV7-8
clone_size: .
d_call: .
cdr3_length: 17
j_call: TRBJ2-1

cdr3_aa: CASSYTGNTEAFF
cdr3_nt: TGTGCCAGCAGTTACACGGGGAACACTGAAGCTTTCTTT
v_call: TRBV6-5
clone_size: .
d_call: .
cdr3_length: 13
j_call: TRBJ1-1

cdr3_aa: CASSLAGGDEQYF
cdr3_nt: TGTGCCAGCAGCCTAGCGGGAGGTGACGAGCAGTACTTC
v_call: TRBV7-8
clone_size: once
d_call: TRBD2
cdr3_length: 13
j_call: TRBJ2-7

cdr3_aa: CASSNTGRTDTQYF
cdr3_nt: TGTGCCAGTAGTAATACGGGCCGCACAGATACGCAGTATTTT
v_call: TRBV19
clone_size: once
d_call: .
cdr3_length: 14
j_call: TRBJ2-3

cdr3_aa: CASSENLPSTDTQYF
cdr3_nt: TGTGCCAGCAGTGAAAACCTCCCAAGCACAGATACGCAGTATTTT
v_call: TRBV6-1
clone_size: few
d_call: .
cdr3_length: 15
j_call: TRBJ2-3

cdr3_aa: CASSLVKGGGNSPLHF
cdr3_nt: TGTGCCAGCAGCTTAGTTAAGGGAGGCGGTAATTCACCCCTCCACTTT
v_call: TRBV7-2
clone_size: .
d_call: .
cdr3_length: 16
j_call: TRBJ1-6

cdr3_aa: CASSLTPGQGWETQYF
cdr3_nt: TGTGCCAGCAGCCTGACGCCGGGACAGGGCTGGGAGACCCAGTACTTC
v_call: TRBV11-2
clone_size: once
d_call: TRBD1
cdr3_length: 16
j_call: TRBJ2-5

cdr3_aa: CATSLGTLLAKNIQYF
cdr3_nt: TGTGCCACCAGCTTGGGGACGTTACTAGCCAAAAACATTCAGTACTTC
v_call: TRBV15
clone_size: few
d_call: .
cdr3_length: 16
j_call: TRBJ2-4

cdr3_aa: CSAGTSGRGYEQYF
cdr3_nt: TGCAGTGCTGGGACTAGCGGGAGAGGTTACGAGCAGTACTTC
v_call: TRBV20-1
clone_size: .
d_call: TRBD2
cdr3_length: 14
j_call: TRBJ2-7

cdr3_aa: CASSTTGLTEAFF
cdr3_nt: TGTGCCAGCAGTACAACAGGGCTAACTGAAGCTTTCTTT
v_call: TRBV6-1
clone_size: once
d_call: .
cdr3_length: 13
j_call: TRBJ1-1

cdr3_aa: CASSIPGATAGHQYF
cdr3_nt: TGTGCCAGTAGTATACCGGGCGCGACAGCCGGACATCAGTACTTC
v_call: TRBV19
clone_size: once
d_call: .
cdr3_length: 15
j_call: TRBJ2-4